The 21 T cell receptor beta chains in this list originate from one sample, sequenced in a study of blood T cell repertoires in COVID-19. Assay used: immunoSEQ multiplex PCR; TCRdb lists only in-frame clones, some missing. This table holds about 180,000 clones, 82% found once. The sequencing input was peripheral blood. These receptors were obtained from an older woman with acute or convalescent COVID-19.

The chain couples TRBV6-1 to TRBJ2-7, with 9 bases identical to TRBD1. This CDR3 contains 15 residues. The ends lost 3 bases at V and 4 bases at J; junction bases unmatched: 7. Germline CDR1 is MNHNS and CDR2 is SASEGT. CDR3 protein: CASSDPGQGKYEQYF. The CDR3 DNA follows: TGTGCCAGCAGTGATCCGGGACAGGGTAAATACGAGCAGTACTTC.

The rearrangement links TRBV7-9 to TRBJ1-6; no reliable D call. V was shortened by 0 bases and J by 8 bases, with 8 bases between the two germline ends. The germline CDR1 and CDR2 sequences are SEHNR and FQNEAQ (reference sequence). This CDR3 comprises 14 residues. CDR3 nucleotide sequence: TGTGCCAGCAGCTTAGCCCCCCGGGATTCACCCCTCCACTTT. Amino acids: CASSLAPRDSPLHF.

The chain has TRBV5-5 and TRBJ2-7, with D uncertain. The V end was cut by 7 bases, the J end by 0 bases, with 8 bases between. Germline-derived CDR1 and CDR2 are SGHKS and YYEKEE (reference sequence). CDR3 length: 12 amino acids. CDR3 in DNA: TGTGCCAGCGGGCGCAACTCCTACGAGCAGTACTTC. This gives the protein CASGRNSYEQYF.

This chain links TRBV5-5 with TRBJ1-5; D possibly corresponds to TRBD1 (5 bases). The germline CDR1 and CDR2 sequences are SGHKS and YYEKEE (reference sequence). The CDR3 runs 15 residues. V lost 1 base and J lost 1, with 9 bases in between. CDR3 region: CASSLIPGSNQPQHF. In DNA, the CDR3 is TGTGCCAGCAGCTTGATCCCAGGGAGCAATCAGCCCCAGCATTTT.

This clone was counted a few times. The rearrangement links TRBV5-1 to TRBJ1-3; D is unresolved. Germline V gene data show CDR1 as SGHRS and CDR2 as YFSETQ. Trimming removed 7 bases from V and 0 bases from J, with 8 bases in between. The CDR3 has 13 residues. The DNA for the CDR3 is TGCGCCAGCCGAGAGGGCTCTGGAAACACCATATATTTT. This gives the protein CASREGSGNTIYF.

The J gene is TRBJ2-1, the V gene TRBV10-1, with 7 nucleotides matching TRBD1. CDR3 length: 15 amino acids. V was pared by 2 bases and J by 9 bases, with 10 bases of the junction left unmatched. Germline V gene data show CDR1 as WNHNN and CDR2 as SYGVQD (reference sequence). DNA for the CDR3: TGCGCCAGCAGTGAGCAGGGGGACGCCCCATCTGAGCAGTTCTTC. Amino acid sequence: CASSEQGDAPSEQFF.

The rearrangement links TRBV28 to TRBJ1-1, with no clear D. The germline CDR1 and CDR2 sequences are MDHEN and SYDVKM. V shed 4 bases and J shed 7 bases, with 7 bases lying between them. The CDR3 extends over 11 amino acids. CDR3 coding DNA: TGTGCCAGCAGTTCCGCGAGTGAAGCTTTCTTT. Translated, it gives CASSSASEAFF.

The table lists this clone with a few counts. The chain combines TRBV29-1 with TRBJ2-3; TRBD2 agrees at 10 bases. V was clipped by 4 bases and J by 7 bases; unmatched bases: 8. The CDR3 sequence is 14 residues long. From germline, CDR1 is SQVTM and CDR2 ANQGSEA. Written as DNA, the CDR3 is TGCAGCGTTGCTACTAGCGGGGTCCGGAATACGCAGTATTTT. This encodes CSVATSGVRNTQYF.

This clone appeared a single time. V and J are TRBV7-2 and TRBJ2-7; 9 bases map to TRBD1. CDR1 is SGHTA and CDR2 is FQGNSA in the germline V gene. The V and J ends lost 1 base and 3 bases, in that order; junction bases with no gene match: 7. The CDR3 consists of 16 residues. CDR3 protein: CASSLVGTGMGYEQYF. As DNA, the CDR3 is TGTGCCAGCAGCTTAGTTGGGACAGGGATGGGCTACGAGCAGTACTTC.

This clone was picked up one time. The V call is TRBV11-3, the J call TRBJ1-1; the D gene is possibly TRBD1 (6 bases). Germline CDR1 and CDR2: SGHNT and YENEEA. This CDR3 region has 16 residues. The germline V and J ends were trimmed by 4 bases and 3 bases, with 18 bases remaining between them. This CDR3 reads CASSSGTPLGDTEAFF. CDR3 DNA sequence: TGTGCCAGCAGCTCCGGGACACCCCTCGGGGACACTGAAGCTTTCTTT. Full variable domain (remainder filled in from reference TRBV11-3 and TRBJ1-1): EAGVVQSPRYKIIEKKQPVAFWCNPISGHNTLYWYLQNLGQGPELLIRYENEEAVDDSQLPKDRFSAERLKGVDSTLKIQPAELGDSAVYLCASSSGTPLGDTEAFFGQGTRLTVV.

This clone was seen a handful of times. The chain links TRBV29-1 to TRBJ1-2; possible D gene TRBD1, 6 bases. The germline V and J ends were trimmed by 6 bases and 1 base, with 12 bases remaining between them. This CDR3 contains 13 residues. Germline loops: CDR1 SQVTM, CDR2 ANQGSEA. The CDR3 coding sequence is TGCAGCGTGACGGACAGCTTTAACTATGGCTACACCTTC. This gives the protein CSVTDSFNYGYTF.

The V and J genes are TRBV5-4 and TRBJ2-5, with 8 bases aligning to TRBD1. Trimming at V came to 3 bases and at J to 4 bases, leaving 8 bases not matched to a gene. The CDR3 is made up of 15 amino acids. The germline V gene has CDR1 SGHNT and CDR2 YYREEE (reference sequence). The CDR3, as DNA: TGTGCCAGCAGCTCACCAGGGGGCCTGGGAGAGACCCAGTACTTC. Translating gives CASSSPGGLGETQYF.

V is TRBV11-2 and J is TRBJ1-2; D may be TRBD1 (5 bases). The germline V and J ends were trimmed by 5 bases and 0 bases, with 13 bases remaining between them. CDR1 and CDR2 from the germline V gene are SGHAT and FQNNGV. This CDR3 is built from 15 residues. The CDR3: CASSPLRGANYGYTF. CDR3 nucleotides: TGTGCCAGCAGCCCACTTCGGGGGGCTAACTATGGCTACACCTTC.

The gene calls are TRBV5-6 and TRBJ1-5; D possibly corresponds to TRBD1 (6 bases). V shed 1 base and J shed 5 bases, with 19 bases lying between them. Germline CDR1 and CDR2: SGHDT and YYEEEE. This CDR3 is 17 amino acids long. The CDR3 DNA sequence: TGTGCCAGCAGCTTGATGGGCCTGGGGGCGGGGGATCAGCCCCAGCATTTT. Translated, it gives CASSLMGLGAGDQPQHF. The complete variable domain, with remaining parts taken from reference TRBV5-6 and TRBJ1-5, reads DAGVTQSPTHLIKTRGQQVTLRCSPKSGHDTVSWYQQALGQGPQFIFQYYEEEERQRGNFPDRFSGHQFPNYSSELNVNALLLGDSALYLCASSLMGLGAGDQPQHFGDGTRLSIL.

This chain connects TRBV29-1 to TRBJ2-1, with 13 positions matching TRBD2. CDR1 SQVTM and CDR2 ANQGSEA come from the germline V gene. The V segment lost 6 bases and the J segment 9 bases; nucleotides outside the gene matches: 5. The CDR3 spans 13 residues. CDR3 DNA: TGCAGCGTCACTAGCGGGAGGGCCGGTGAGCAGTTCTTC. Translated: CSVTSGRAGEQFF.

This clone was detected once. The chain couples TRBV3-1 (or the pseudogene TRBV3-2) to TRBJ2-3; 9 bases agree with TRBD2. The CDR3 runs to 16 residues. Germline V gives CDR1 LGHDT, CDR2 YNNKEL (reference sequence). After removal of 0 bases from V and 4 bases from J, the junction contained 5 bases not matched to a gene. The CDR3 is CASSQDGSGGADTQYF. The DNA for the CDR3 is TGTGCCAGCAGCCAAGATGGTAGCGGGGGAGCAGATACGCAGTATTTT.

The V call is TRBV6-5, the J call TRBJ1-6; perhaps TRBD1 as D (6 bases). Germline V gives CDR1 MNHEY, CDR2 SVGAGI. V was pared by 10 bases and J by 4 bases, with 11 bases between. The CDR3 has 13 amino acids. CDR3 loop: CAIRQAYNSPLHF. Here the CDR3 DNA reads TGTGCCATAAGACAGGCTTATAATTCACCCCTCCACTTT.

The chain carries TRBV3-1 (or the pseudogene TRBV3-2) and TRBJ1-6; no reliable D call. Trimming removed 5 bases from V and 4 bases from J, with 12 bases in between. Looked up from germline, CDR1 is LGHDT and CDR2 is YNNKEL (reference sequence). CDR3 size: 15 residues. CDR3 in DNA: TGTGCCAGCAGCTTAAGCTTAGATTATAATTCACCCCTCCACTTT. This gives the protein CASSLSLDYNSPLHF.

The V call is TRBV18, the J call TRBJ2-5; a possible D gene is TRBD1 (6 bases). Germline V gene sequence: CDR1 KGHSH, CDR2 LQKENI. The V end lost 6 bases, the J end lost 5 bases, and 16 bases lay between the germline ends. This CDR3 is 14 amino acids long. CDR3 sequence (DNA): TGTGCCAGCTCGCCGATGGGACAAGGGGAGACCCAGTACTTC. Encoded protein: CASSPMGQGETQYF.

This clone has just a few counts. The chain uses TRBV4-1 and TRBJ2-7; TRBD2 matches 13 bases. Per the germline V gene, CDR1 is MGHRA and CDR2 is YSYEKL. The trim removed 0 bases at V and 9 bases at J, leaving 11 bases unmatched. This CDR3 is 17 amino acids long. CDR3 DNA sequence: TGCGCCAGCAGCCAAGATCTCTGGACTAGCGGGAGTGTGGGGCAGTACTTC. Translated, it gives CASSQDLWTSGSVGQYF.

DNA of the CDR3: TGTGCCTGGAGTGTACGTCAGGGTGGAGAAAAACTGTTTTTT. Amino acids: CAWSVRQGGEKLFF. This sequence joins TRBV30 and TRBJ1-4; perhaps TRBD1 as D (5 bases). Trimming took 0 bases from V and 8 from J, leaving 13 bases between them. The germline CDR1 and CDR2 sequences are GTSNPN and SVGIG (reference sequence). The CDR3 loop spans 14 amino acids.